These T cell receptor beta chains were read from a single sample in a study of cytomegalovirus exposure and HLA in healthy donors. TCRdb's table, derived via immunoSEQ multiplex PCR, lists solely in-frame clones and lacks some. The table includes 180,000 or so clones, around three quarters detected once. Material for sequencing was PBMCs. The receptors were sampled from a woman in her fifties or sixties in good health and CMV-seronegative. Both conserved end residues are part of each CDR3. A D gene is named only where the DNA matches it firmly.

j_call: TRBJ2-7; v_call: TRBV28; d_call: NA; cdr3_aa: CASSLDFLGRTNSYEQYF
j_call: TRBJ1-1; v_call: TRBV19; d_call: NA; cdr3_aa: CASTILGENTEAFF
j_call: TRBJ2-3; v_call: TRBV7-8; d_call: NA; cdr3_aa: CASRPQTGDTQYF
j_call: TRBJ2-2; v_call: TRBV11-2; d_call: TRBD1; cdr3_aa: CASSLSFPRGLGHTGELFF
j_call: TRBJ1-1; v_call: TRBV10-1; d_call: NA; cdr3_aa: CASSEMVGSEAFF
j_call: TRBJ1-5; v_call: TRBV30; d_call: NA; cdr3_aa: CAWSKGDQQPQHF
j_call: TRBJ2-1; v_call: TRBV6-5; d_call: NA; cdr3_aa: CATGEDEQFF
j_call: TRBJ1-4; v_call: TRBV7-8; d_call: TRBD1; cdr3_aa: CASSPGGRGREKLFF
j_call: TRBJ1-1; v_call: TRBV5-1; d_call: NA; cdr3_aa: CASTLTSRNRNTEAFF
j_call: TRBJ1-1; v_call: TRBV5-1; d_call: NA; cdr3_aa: CASRGGTMNTEAFF
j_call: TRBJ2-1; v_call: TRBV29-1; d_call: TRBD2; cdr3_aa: CSVSTSGGSYNEQFF
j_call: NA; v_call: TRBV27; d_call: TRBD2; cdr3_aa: CASSLVAGSSYEQYF
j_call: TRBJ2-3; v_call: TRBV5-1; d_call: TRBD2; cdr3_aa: CASSLTSGADTQYF
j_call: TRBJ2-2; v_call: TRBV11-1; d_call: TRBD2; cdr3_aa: CASSLVAGAGELFF
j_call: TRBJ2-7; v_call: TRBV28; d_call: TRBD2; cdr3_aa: CASSTPGLSYEQYF
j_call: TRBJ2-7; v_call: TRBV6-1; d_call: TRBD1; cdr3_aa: CASSLLGQGLREQYF
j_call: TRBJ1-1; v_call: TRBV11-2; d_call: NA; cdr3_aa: CASSSQRGGTEAFF
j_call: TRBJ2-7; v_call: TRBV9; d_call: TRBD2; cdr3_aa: CASSVPASGDPGQYF
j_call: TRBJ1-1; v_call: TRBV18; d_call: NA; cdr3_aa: CASSLTRSTEAFF
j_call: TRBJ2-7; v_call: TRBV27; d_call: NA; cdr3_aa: CASSMTSSYEQYF
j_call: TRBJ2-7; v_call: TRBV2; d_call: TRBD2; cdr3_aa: CASRERTSGGTEQYF
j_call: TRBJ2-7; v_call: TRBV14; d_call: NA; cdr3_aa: CASSLFSYEQYF
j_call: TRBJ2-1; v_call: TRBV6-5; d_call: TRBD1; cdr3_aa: CASSYSGTDTYNEQFF
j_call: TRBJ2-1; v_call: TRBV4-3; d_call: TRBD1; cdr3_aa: CASSTSTGGLGNEQFF
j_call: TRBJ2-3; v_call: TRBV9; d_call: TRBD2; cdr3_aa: CASSVVASGKATDTQYF
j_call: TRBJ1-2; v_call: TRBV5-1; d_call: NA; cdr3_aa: CASSLGTANYGYTF
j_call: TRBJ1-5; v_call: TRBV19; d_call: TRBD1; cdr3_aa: CASSIGRGRDQPQHF
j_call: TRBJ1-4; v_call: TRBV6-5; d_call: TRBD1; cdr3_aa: CASRLDRGGTEKLFF
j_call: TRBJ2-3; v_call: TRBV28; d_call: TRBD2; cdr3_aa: CASSPGGRGTDTQYF
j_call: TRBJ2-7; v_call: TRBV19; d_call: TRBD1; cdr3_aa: CASAGTGGSYEQYF
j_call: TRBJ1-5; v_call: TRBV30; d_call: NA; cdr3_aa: CAWSVGKFGGQPQHF
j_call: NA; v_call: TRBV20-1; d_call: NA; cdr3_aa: CSAIRDYEQYF
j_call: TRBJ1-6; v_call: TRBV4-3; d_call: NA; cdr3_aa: CASSQEEGFLGYSPLHF
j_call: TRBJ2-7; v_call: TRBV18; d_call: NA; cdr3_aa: CASSPRETGYEQYF
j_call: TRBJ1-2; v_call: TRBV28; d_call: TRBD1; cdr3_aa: CAIQGAARYGYTF
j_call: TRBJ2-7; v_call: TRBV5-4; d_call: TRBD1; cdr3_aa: CASSFGAGTGGGEQYF
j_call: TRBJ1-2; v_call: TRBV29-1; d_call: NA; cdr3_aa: CSVEAQTNYGYTF
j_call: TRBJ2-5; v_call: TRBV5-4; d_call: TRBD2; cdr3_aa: CASSLGLAGGGETQYF
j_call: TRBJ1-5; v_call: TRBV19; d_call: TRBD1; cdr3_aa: CASSSGTDYQPQHF
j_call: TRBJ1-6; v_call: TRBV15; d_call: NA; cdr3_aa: CATSRDPAGYNSPLHF
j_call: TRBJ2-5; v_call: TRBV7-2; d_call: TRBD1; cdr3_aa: CASSRTGASVPETQYF
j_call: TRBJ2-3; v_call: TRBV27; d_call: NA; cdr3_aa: CASSGPLSFPYF
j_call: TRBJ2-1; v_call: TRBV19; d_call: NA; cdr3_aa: CASRNGLEYNEQFF
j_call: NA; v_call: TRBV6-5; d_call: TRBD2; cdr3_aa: CASSYESSGSYEQYF
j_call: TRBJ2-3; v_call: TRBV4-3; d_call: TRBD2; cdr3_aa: CASSPASGVRGDTQYF
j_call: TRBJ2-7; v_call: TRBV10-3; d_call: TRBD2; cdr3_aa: CAIRWAVGEGEQYF
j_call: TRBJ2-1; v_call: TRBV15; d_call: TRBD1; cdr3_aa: CATSQSRGRLGNEQFF
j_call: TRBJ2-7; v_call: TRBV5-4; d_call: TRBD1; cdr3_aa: CASSFGGQGISYEQYF
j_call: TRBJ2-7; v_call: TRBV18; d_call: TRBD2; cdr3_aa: CASSRASGSYEQYF
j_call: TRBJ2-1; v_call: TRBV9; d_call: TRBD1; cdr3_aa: CASSVDWAGTGSLFF
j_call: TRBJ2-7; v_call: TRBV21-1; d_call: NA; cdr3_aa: CASSTSGRAYEQYF
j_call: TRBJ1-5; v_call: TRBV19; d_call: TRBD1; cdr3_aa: CASSHEGQGNQPQHF
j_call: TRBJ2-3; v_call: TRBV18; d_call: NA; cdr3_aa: CASSPLARLADTQYF
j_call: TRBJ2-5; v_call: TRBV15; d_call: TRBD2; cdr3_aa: CATSSWSGGKQETQYF
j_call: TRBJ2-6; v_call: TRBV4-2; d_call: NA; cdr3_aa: CASSPEGTAVANVLTF